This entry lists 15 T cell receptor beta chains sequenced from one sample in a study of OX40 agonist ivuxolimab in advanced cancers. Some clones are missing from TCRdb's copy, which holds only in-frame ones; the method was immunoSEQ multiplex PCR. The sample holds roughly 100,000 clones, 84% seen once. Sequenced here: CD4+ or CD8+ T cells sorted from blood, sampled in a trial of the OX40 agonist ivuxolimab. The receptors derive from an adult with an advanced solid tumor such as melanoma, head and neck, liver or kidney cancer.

CDR3 sequence reads: CATRQGGTEAFF. CDR3 bases: TGTGCCACTCGACAGGGCGGGACTGAAGCTTTCTTT. The V call is TRBV10-3, the J call TRBJ1-1, with TRBD1 identical over 7 bases. The trim removed 10 bases at V and 5 bases at J, leaving 7 bases unmatched. This CDR3 spans 12 amino acids. The germline CDR1 and CDR2 sequences are ENHRY and SYGVKD.

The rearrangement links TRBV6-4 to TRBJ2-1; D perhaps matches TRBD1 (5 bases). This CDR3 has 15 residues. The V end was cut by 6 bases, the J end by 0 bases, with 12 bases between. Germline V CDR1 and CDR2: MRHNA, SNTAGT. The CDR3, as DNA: TGTGCCAGCAGCTCAGGGCTTAGCTCCTACAATGAGCAGTTCTTC. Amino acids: CASSSGLSSYNEQFF.

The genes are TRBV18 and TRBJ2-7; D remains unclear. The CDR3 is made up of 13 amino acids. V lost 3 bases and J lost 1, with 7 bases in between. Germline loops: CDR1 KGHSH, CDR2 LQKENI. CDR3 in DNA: TGTGCCAGCTCACCCGGACGATCCTACGAGCAGTACTTC. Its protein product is CASSPGRSYEQYF.

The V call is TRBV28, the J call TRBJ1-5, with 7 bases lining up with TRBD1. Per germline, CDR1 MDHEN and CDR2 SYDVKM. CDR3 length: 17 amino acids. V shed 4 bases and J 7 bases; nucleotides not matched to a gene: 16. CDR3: CASSWERGRESFQPQHF. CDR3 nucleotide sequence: TGTGCCAGCAGTTGGGAAAGGGGGCGCGAAAGTTTCCAGCCCCAGCATTTT.

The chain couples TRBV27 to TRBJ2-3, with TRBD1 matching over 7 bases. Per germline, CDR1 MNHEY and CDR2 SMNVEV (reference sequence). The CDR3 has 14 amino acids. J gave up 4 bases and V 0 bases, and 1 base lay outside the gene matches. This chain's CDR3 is CASSLSQGADTQYF. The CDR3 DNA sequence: TGTGCCAGCAGTTTATCGCAGGGGGCAGATACGCAGTATTTT.

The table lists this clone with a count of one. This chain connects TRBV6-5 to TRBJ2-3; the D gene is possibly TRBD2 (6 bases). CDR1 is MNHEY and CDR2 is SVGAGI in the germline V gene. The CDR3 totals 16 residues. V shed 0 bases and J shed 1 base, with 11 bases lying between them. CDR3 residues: CASSYSGGRGTDTQYF. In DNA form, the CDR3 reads TGTGCCAGCAGTTACTCGGGGGGTCGGGGCACAGATACGCAGTATTTT.

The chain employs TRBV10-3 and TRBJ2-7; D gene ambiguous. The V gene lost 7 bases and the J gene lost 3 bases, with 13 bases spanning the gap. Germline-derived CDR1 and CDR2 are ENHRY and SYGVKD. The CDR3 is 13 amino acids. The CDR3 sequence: CAITGQADYEQYF. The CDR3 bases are TGTGCCATCACAGGTCAGGCGGACTACGAGCAGTACTTC.

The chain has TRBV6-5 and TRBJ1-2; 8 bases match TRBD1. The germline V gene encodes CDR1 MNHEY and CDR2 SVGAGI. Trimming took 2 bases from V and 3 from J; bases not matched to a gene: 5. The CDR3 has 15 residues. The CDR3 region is CASSYETGVDYGYTF. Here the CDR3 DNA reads TGTGCCAGCAGTTACGAGACAGGGGTAGACTATGGCTACACCTTC.

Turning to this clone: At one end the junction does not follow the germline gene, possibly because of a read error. The DNA for the CDR3 is TGTGCCAGCCAAACGGGTACGGACGAGCAGCACTTC. Translation: CASQTGTDEQHF. This rearrangement joins TRBV18 to TRBJ2-7; the D is unclear. CDR1 and CDR2 from the germline V gene are KGHSH and LQKENI. There are 12 residues in the CDR3.

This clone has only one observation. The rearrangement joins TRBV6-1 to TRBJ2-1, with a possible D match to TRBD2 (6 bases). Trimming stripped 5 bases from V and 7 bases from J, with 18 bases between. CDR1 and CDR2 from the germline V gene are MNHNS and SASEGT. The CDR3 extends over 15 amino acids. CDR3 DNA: TGTGCCAGCAGTCAACTACCGCCAGGGAGGAATGAGCAGTTCTTC. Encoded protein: CASSQLPPGRNEQFF.

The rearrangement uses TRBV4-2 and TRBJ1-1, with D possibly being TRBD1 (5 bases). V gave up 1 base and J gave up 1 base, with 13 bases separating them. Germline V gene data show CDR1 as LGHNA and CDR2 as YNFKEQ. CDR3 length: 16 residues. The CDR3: CASSQAGGGENTEAFF. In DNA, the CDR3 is TGTGCCAGCAGCCAAGCCGGGGGTGGGGAGAACACTGAAGCTTTCTTT.

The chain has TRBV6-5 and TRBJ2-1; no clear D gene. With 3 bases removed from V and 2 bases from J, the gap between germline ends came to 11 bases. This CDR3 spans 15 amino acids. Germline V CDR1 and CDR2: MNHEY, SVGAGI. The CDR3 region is CASSYSSSPYNEQFF. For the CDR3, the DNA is TGTGCCAGCAGTTATTCTAGTTCTCCCTACAATGAGCAGTTCTTC.

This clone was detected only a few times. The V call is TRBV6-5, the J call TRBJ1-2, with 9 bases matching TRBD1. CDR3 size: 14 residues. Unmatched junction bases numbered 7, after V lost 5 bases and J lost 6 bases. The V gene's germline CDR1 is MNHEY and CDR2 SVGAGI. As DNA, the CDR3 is TGTGCCAGCAGTCGTGGGACAGGGCCCGATGGCTACACCTTC. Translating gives CASSRGTGPDGYTF.

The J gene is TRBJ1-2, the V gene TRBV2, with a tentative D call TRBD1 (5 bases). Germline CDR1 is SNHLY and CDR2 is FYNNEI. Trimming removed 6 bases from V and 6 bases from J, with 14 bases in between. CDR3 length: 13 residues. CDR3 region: CASSALRENGYTF. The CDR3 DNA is TGTGCCAGCAGCGCCCTCAGGGAGAATGGCTACACCTTC.

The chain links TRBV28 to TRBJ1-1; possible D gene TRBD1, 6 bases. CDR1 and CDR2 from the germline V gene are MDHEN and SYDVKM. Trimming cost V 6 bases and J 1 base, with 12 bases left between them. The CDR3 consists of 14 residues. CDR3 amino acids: CASSLGGPNTEAFF. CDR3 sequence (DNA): TGTGCCAGCAGCTTGGGGGGCCCGAACACTGAAGCTTTCTTT. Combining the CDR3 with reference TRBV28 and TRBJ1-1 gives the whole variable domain DVKVTQSSRYLVKRTGEKVFLECVQDMDHENMFWYRQDPGLGLRLIYFSYDVKMKEKGDIPEGYSVSREKKERFSLILESASTNQTSMYLCASSLGGPNTEAFFGQGTRLTVV.